This T cell receptor (beta chain) was captured in a study of T cells after yellow fever vaccination. Overall study findings and caveats: Relatively few clonotypes were ones that appeared in both CD4 and CD8 compartments. Boosting was followed by the reappearance of most primary-vaccination clones (just under 97% CD4, 85% to 90% CD8).

In its sample, this clonotype was seen many times. Its antigen is not identified. V dropped 5 bases and J dropped 1; count of bases not matched to a gene: 5. CDR1 SEHNR and CDR2 FQNEAQ come from the germline V gene (reference sequence). This CDR3 comprises 14 residues. MiXCR was run by TCRdb on the 5' RACE reads, yielding one entry per CDR3 protein. Of approximately 130,000 distinct CDR3 sequences in the sample, over 12% are singletons; the top ten hold more than 40%. The chain couples TRBV7-9 to TRBJ2-7, with 7 bases aligning to TRBD1. The receptor comes from a man between 18 and 35 years old who received the YFV17D yellow fever vaccine. This specimen was CD8+ T cells sorted from PBMCs, taken 5 days after the yellow fever booster vaccination. The CDR3 here is CASSPRDRSYEQYF. CDR3 in DNA: TGTGCCAGCAGCCCCAGGGACAGATCCTACGAGCAGTACTTC.